This entry features one T cell receptor beta chain sequence. Its antigen is not yet known. No much larger clonotype is one base removed from it; base qualities were not supplied. This specimen belongs to a study of beta chain features in type 1 diabetes (dated by TCRdb to between 2017 and 2018). With respect to the entire study: Mean age, gender distribution, total cell number and subset yield were not different between patients and healthy donors. Across all samples, almost 110 million sorted cells were examined, and cell number per subset correlated strongly with RNA yield. In the study, recently diagnosed type 1 diabetes patients and matched healthy donors were compared on the TCRB repertoires of their sorted circulating CD4+ T cell subsets. Regulatory and stem cell-like memory subsets were isolated from only 8 patients and roughly eight healthy donors, whereas naive and central memory subsets came from all 30 or so donors. Study-wide conclusions, independent of this receptor: Patients with type 1 diabetes made fewer insertions and deleted more nucleotides at VDJ recombination sites, implying thymic rearrangement abnormalities. A moderate but significant shortening of TCRB CDR3 length was observed in type 1 diabetes patients in all four CD4+ subsets. PCR might favor shorter templates, but patient and control samples were amplified and corrected together, so any skew would affect both groups equally. Because the HLA sub-analyses included only small numbers of individuals, any influence of HLA type on TCRB rearrangement was left unresolved. Naive, central memory and regulatory TCRB repertoires appeared more similar among patients than among healthy donors. Because cDNA was sequenced instead of genomic DNA, highly expressing activated cells could be over-represented, though the groups showed no difference in activation or CD3 levels.

The High Capacity cDNA Reverse Transcription Kit was used to reverse transcribe all of the isolated RNA, meaning that expressed TCRB transcripts were what got sequenced. Deep immunoSEQ sequencing was performed on naive, central memory and regulatory T cell samples, with an average of roughly 3.6 million total reads per sample. After sorted cells were lysed in RLT buffer, RNA was extracted with DNase-treated RNeasy Micro or Mini kits, with the choice depending on cell number. To prevent cross-contamination, each cell subset was processed individually, whereas patient and healthy donor samples were processed jointly. The immunoSEQ multiplex PCR was used to amplify TCRB sequences from cDNA, yielding 87-bp fragments that span the CDR3 region. Sequencing of the amplicons was performed on the Illumina HiSeq platform. The source study handled its data this way. PCR bias was corrected computationally using synthetic template baselines, and reads within Hamming distance 2 were collapsed, with unmergeable singletons discarded. Reads were aligned to IMGT to assign V, D and J genes, CDR3 length, and insertions or deletions at six rearrangement sites. Within each subset, clonotype counts were normalized to sorted cell number, after which true diversity and Gini coefficients were computed with the tcR R package. Repertoire sharing was quantified using the overlap coefficient calculated on TCRB nucleotide sequences. As a proxy for the pre-selection repertoire, out-of-frame TCRB sequences from naive cells were analyzed. What TCRdb holds here is the immuneACCESS table cut down to in-frame rearrangements. Part of the clones is not present; checked against another copy, under half of the missing clones reflect an unresolved V gene, and the others are unexplained. V and J calls and clone size are given by that table; D and trimming were obtained from the DNA. In all, the sample holds almost 250,000 clones, and 13% to 15% of those were seen once. Together, the top ten hold roughly 0.028% of the sample.

Trimmed from V: 6 bases; trimmed from J: 8 bases; junction bases lacking a gene match: 8. The CDR1 and CDR2 encoded by the germline V gene are ENHRY and SYGVKD. Inclusive of the bounding cysteine and phenylalanine, the CDR3 is 14 residues long. Just CDR3 DNA is preserved here, 42 bases in frame from base 1. From each donor, a single peripheral blood sample of around 120 mL on average was drawn into heparinised tubes. A BD FACSAria II and a panel including CD45RO, CCR7, CD25, CD127, CD95 and CD27 were used to sort naive, central memory, regulatory and stem cell-like memory CD4+ T cells. Every sorted population had a purity above 95%. Right away, PBMCs were isolated by Lymphoprep density gradient centrifugation and were stained directly, with no culture step. Samples were stained and sorted in pairs, with one healthy donor and one patient per experiment, so that batch effects were minimized.

Sequenced input: naive CD4+ T cells from blood. The cell subset or site label corresponds to: true naive CD4+ T cells. The chain links TRBV10-3 with TRBJ2-1; 9 of the junction bases match TRBD2. This clonotype originated in a woman between 35 and 50 years old in good health. DNA sequence: TGTGCCATCAGGGGAGTAGCGGGGGCAGATGAGCAGTTCTTC. The encoded protein is CAIRGVAGADEQFF.